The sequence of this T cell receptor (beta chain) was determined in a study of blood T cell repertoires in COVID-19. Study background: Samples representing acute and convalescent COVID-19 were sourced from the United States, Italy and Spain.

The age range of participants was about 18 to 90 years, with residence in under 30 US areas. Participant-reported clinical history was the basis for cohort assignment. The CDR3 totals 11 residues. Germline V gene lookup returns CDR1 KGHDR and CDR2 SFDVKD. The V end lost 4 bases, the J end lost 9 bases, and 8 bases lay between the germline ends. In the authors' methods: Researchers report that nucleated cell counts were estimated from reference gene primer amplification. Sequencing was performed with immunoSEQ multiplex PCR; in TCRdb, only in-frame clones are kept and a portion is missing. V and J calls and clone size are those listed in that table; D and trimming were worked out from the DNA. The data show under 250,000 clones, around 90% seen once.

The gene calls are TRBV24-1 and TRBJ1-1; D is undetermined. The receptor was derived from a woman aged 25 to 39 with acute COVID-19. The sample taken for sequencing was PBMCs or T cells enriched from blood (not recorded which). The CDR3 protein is CATSDGNKAFF. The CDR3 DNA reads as TGTGCCACCAGTGACGGGAATAAAGCTTTCTTT.